This is a list of T cell receptor beta chains from one sample in a study of blood T cell repertoires in COVID-19. The protocol was immunoSEQ multiplex PCR, while the TCRdb copy is restricted to in-frame clones and leaves out a portion. This sample yields 150,000 to 250,000 clones, of which around 95% are seen a single time; roughly 0.76% belongs to the top ten. The sequenced material came from peripheral blood. The receptors stem from a man aged 25 to 45 with COVID-19, enrolled during active disease. Each CDR3 is given with its conserved first and last residue. Each record gives: D gene, V gene, J gene, clone size, CDR3 DNA, CDR3 protein. A D gene is named only where the DNA matches it firmly. Clone size is not always given. Where it is, it says once, few, many or a class for expanded clones.

>NA|TRBV3-1/TRBV3-2|TRBJ1-1|NA
TGTGCCAGCAGCCAACGGGGACTGGGGAACACTGAAGCTTTCTTT
CASSQRGLGNTEAFF
>TRBD1|TRBV2|TRBJ2-7|NA
TGTGCCAGCAGTGCCGACAGGGTGGGAAACGAGCAGTACTTC
CASSADRVGNEQYF
>NA|TRBV2|TRBJ1-2|NA
TGTGCCAGCAGTGATGCGCAGGGGCTTCGCTATGGCTACACCTTC
CASSDAQGLRYGYTF
>TRBD1|TRBV30|TRBJ1-6|NA
TGTGCCTCATCCGGGACAGCAAATTCACCCCTCCACTTT
CASSGTANSPLHF
>NA|TRBV6-5|TRBJ1-2|once
TGTGCCAGCAGTTATAATAGTCTGGACAGCGGTTTTGGCTACACCTTC
CASSYNSLDSGFGYTF
>TRBD2|TRBV6-5|TRBJ2-3|NA
TGTGCCACCAAAGCGGGGGCCAGCACAGATACGCAGTATTTT
CATKAGASTDTQYF
>NA|TRBV14|TRBJ1-1|NA
TGTGCCAGCAGCTCCAGCGGCACCATTGAAGCTTTCTTT
CASSSSGTIEAFF
>NA|TRBV19|TRBJ1-2|NA
TGTGCCAGTAAGACTACTAACTATGGCTACACCTTC
CASKTTNYGYTF
>NA|TRBV4-1|TRBJ1-5|NA
TGCGCCAGCAGCCAAGGGCCCAGCGACCACTATCAGCCCCAGCATTTT
CASSQGPSDHYQPQHF
>TRBD2|TRBV4-1|TRBJ2-1|NA
TGCGCCAGCAGCCAAGGGCTAGCGGGGGGCCTGAGTAATGAGCAGTTCTTC
CASSQGLAGGLSNEQFF
>TRBD2|TRBV7-7|TRBJ2-1|once
TGTGCCAGCAGCGAGCTCCTAGCGGGGGGATACAATGAGCAGTTCTTC
CASSELLAGGYNEQFF
>NA|TRBV19|TRBJ2-2|NA
TGTGCCAGTAGTATGACGGGGGTCGGAGGCACCGGGGAGCTGTTTTTT
CASSMTGVGGTGELFF
>TRBD1|TRBV27|TRBJ1-2|NA
TGTGCCAGCAGTTTTCACGGGACAGCTCCTAACTATGGCTACACCTTC
CASSFHGTAPNYGYTF
>TRBD2|TRBV5-4|TRBJ2-5|NA
TGTGCCAGCAGCTTGGTAGCGGGGGGGGCATTGGAGACCCAGTACTTC
CASSLVAGGALETQYF
>NA|TRBV3-1/TRBV3-2|TRBJ2-7|few
TGTGCCAGCAGCCGGAGCACTCTCGGGGAGCAGTACTTC
CASSRSTLGEQYF
>NA|TRBV28|TRBJ1-4|once
TGTGCCAGCAGTTTATTTAGGGGCCACGCCGAAAAACTGTTTTTT
CASSLFRGHAEKLFF
>TRBD1|TRBV7-9|TRBJ1-5|NA
TGTGCCAGCAGCTTCGGACAGGGGGCGCGGGCTCAGCCCCAGCATTTT
CASSFGQGARAQPQHF
>NA|TRBV19|TRBJ1-2|NA
TGTGCCAGTAGTCCAGCCGAGGGATCCTATGGCTACACCTTC
CASSPAEGSYGYTF
>TRBD1|TRBV11-3|TRBJ1-2|NA
TGTGCCAGCAGCTCGACAGGGGAATACACCTTC
CASSSTGEYTF
>NA|TRBV7-3|TRBJ1-3|NA
TGTGCCAGCAGCTTATTGGGCCCCGGAAACACCATATATTTT
CASSLLGPGNTIYF
>NA|TRBV5-4|TRBJ2-5|NA
TGTGCCAGCAGCTTGCTGCGGGGACCACAAGAGACCCAGTACTTC
CASSLLRGPQETQYF
>NA|TRBV4-2|TRBJ1-2|once
TGTGCCAGCAGCCGGGAGTCGGCCCCCCACTATGGCTACACCTTC
CASSRESAPHYGYTF
>NA|TRBV5-1|TRBJ1-5|NA
TGCGCCAGCAGCTTGGACGGTAGCAATCAGCCCCAGCATTTT
CASSLDGSNQPQHF
>TRBD2|TRBV20-1|TRBJ2-5|NA
TGCAGTGCTAGTCGGCCCCCTAGCGGGGGATTTGGTACCCAGTACTTC
CSASRPPSGGFGTQYF
>NA|TRBV18|TRBJ2-5|NA
TGTGCCAGCTCACCACGCTCAGGAATCGAGACCCAGTACTTC
CASSPRSGIETQYF
>NA|TRBV5-1|TRBJ1-3|NA
TGCGCCAGCAGCTTGGAATACCGGGGAAATGGCGGAAACACCATATATTTT
CASSLEYRGNGGNTIYF